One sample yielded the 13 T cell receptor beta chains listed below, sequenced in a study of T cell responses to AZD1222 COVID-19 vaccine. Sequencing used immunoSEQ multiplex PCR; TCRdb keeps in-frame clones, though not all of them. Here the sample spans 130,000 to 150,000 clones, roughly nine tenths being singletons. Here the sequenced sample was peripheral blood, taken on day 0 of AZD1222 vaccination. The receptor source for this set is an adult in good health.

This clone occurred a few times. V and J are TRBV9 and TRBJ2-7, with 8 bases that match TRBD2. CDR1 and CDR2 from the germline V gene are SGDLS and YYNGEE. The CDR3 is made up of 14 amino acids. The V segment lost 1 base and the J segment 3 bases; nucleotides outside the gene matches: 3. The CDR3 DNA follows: TGTGCCAGCAGCGTAAAAGCGGGGGTCTACGAGCAGTACTTC. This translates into CASSVKAGVYEQYF.

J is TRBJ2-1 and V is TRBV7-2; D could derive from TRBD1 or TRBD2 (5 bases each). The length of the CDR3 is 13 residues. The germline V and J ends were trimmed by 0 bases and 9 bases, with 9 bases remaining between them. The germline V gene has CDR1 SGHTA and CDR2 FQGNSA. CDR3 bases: TGTGCCAGCAGCTTAGCGGGGGATTTTGAGCAGTTCTTC. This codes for CASSLAGDFEQFF. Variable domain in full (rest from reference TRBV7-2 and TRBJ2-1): GAGVSQSPSNKVTEKGKDVELRCDPISGHTALYWYRQSLGQGLEFLIYFQGNSAPDKSGLPSDRFSAERTGGSVSTLTIQRTQQEDSAVYLCASSLAGDFEQFFGPGTRLTVL.

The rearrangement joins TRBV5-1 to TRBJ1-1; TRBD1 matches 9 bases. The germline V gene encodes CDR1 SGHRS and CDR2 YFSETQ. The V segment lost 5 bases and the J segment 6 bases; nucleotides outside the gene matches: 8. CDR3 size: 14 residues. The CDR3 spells CASRPTTGGPEAFF. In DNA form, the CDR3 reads TGCGCCAGCAGGCCTACGACAGGGGGTCCTGAAGCTTTCTTT.

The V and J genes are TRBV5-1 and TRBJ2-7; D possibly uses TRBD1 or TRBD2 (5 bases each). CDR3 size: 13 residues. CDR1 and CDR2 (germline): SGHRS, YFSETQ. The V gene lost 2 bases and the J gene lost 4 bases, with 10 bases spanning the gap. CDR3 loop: CASSFGTGYEQYF. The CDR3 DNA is TGCGCCAGCAGCTTCGGGACGGGGTACGAGCAGTACTTC.

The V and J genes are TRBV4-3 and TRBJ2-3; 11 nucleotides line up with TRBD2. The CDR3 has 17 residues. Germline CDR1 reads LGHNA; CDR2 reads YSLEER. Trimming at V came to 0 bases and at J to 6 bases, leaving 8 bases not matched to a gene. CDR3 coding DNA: TGCGCCAGCAGCCAAGATTTAGCGGGAGGGAGTGCGGATACGCAGTATTTT. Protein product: CASSQDLAGGSADTQYF.

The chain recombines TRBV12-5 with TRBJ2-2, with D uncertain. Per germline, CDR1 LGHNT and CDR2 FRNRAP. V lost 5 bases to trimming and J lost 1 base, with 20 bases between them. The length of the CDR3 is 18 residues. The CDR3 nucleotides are TGTGCTAGTGGTCCCGCCGCCAGGAATAGAGTGAACACCGGGGAGCTGTTTTTT. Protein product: CASGPAARNRVNTGELFF.

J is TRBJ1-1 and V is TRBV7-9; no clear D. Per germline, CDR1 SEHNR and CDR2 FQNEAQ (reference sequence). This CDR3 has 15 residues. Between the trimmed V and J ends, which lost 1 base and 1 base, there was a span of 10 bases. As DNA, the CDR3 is TGTGCCAGCAGCTTAGTGGGTGGTCCGAACACTGAAGCTTTCTTT. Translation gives CASSLVGGPNTEAFF.

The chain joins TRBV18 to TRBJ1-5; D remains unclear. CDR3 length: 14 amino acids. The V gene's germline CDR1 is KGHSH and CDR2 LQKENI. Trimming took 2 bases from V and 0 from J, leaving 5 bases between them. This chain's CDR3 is CASSPGNSNQPQHF. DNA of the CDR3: TGTGCCAGCTCACCAGGGAATAGCAATCAGCCCCAGCATTTT. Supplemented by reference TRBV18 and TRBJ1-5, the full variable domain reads NAGVMQNPRHLVRRRGQEARLRCSPMKGHSHVYWYRQLPEEGLKFMVYLQKENIIDESGMPKERFSAEFPKEGPSILRIQQVVRGDSAAYFCASSPGNSNQPQHFGDGTRLSIL.

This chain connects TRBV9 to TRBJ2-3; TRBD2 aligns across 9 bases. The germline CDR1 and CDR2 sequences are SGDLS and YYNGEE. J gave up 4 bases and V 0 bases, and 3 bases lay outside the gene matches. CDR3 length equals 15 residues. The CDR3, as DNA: TGTGCCAGCAGCGTAGAAGCGGGAGGCCCAGATACGCAGTATTTT. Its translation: CASSVEAGGPDTQYF.

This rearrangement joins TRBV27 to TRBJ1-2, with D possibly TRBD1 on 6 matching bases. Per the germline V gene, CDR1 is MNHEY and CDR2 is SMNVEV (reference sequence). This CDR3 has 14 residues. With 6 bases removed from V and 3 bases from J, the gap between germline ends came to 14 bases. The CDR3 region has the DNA TGTGCCAGCAGGAAACAGGGCGAAGACTATGGCTACACCTTC. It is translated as CASRKQGEDYGYTF.

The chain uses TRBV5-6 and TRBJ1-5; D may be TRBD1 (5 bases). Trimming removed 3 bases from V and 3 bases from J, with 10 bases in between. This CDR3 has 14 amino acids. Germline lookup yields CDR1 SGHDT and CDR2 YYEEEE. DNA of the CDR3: TGTGCCAGCAGCTCAGGGCTAGTCAATCAGCCCCAGCATTTT. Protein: CASSSGLVNQPQHF.

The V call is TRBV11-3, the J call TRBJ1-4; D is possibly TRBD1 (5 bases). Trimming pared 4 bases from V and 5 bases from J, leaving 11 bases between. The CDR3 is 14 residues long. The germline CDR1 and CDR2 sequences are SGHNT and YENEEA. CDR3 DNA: TGTGCCAGCAGCTCAGGGACTGCGAATGAAAAACTGTTTTTT. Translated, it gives CASSSGTANEKLFF.

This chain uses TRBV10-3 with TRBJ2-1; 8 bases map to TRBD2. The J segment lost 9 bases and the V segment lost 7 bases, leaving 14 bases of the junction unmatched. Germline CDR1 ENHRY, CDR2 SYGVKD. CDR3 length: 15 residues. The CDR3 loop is CAITPTGTRISEQFF. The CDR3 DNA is TGTGCCATCACTCCCACCGGGACTAGAATCAGTGAGCAGTTCTTC.